These T cell receptor beta chains were read from a single sample in a study of CD8 T cells in Susac syndrome. TCRdb re-analysed the immunoSEQ multiplex PCR reads in MiXCR, keeping a single row per CDR3 protein. Of roughly 150,000 distinct CDR3 sequences in the sample, just under 95% were seen once. The material sequenced was CD4+ T cells from PBMCs. The receptors stem from a human donor in good health. Both conserved end residues are part of each CDR3. D genes are given only for firm matches. Only some rows state a clone size, as once, few, many or a class for expanded clones.

d_gene: -
v_gene: TRBV29-1
j_gene: TRBJ1-5
abundance: -
CDR3aa: CSVRGAGDNQPQHF
CDR3nt: TGCAGCGTTCGGGGGGCAGGGGACAATCAGCCCCAGCATTTT

d_gene: -
v_gene: TRBV19
j_gene: TRBJ1-2
abundance: -
CDR3aa: CASSIDNRSYTF
CDR3nt: TGTGCCAGTAGTATAGACAACAGATCCTACACCTTC

d_gene: -
v_gene: TRBV18
j_gene: TRBJ2-1
abundance: few
CDR3aa: CASSPGGNYNEQFF
CDR3nt: TGTGCCAGCTCACCTGGAGGGAATTACAATGAGCAGTTCTTC

d_gene: TRBD2
v_gene: TRBV6-5
j_gene: TRBJ2-5
abundance: -
CDR3aa: CASSYFGLADQETQYF
CDR3nt: TGTGCCAGCAGTTACTTTGGACTAGCGGATCAAGAGACCCAGTACTTC

d_gene: TRBD1
v_gene: TRBV20-1
j_gene: TRBJ1-4
abundance: -
CDR3aa: CSARDRQGDEKLFF
CDR3nt: TGCAGTGCTAGAGATAGACAGGGCGATGAAAAACTGTTTTTT

d_gene: -
v_gene: TRBV6-1
j_gene: TRBJ1-1
abundance: -
CDR3aa: CASSVVGNTEAFF
CDR3nt: TGTGCCAGCAGTGTTGTCGGGAACACTGAAGCTTTCTTT

d_gene: -
v_gene: TRBV6-2/TRBV6-3
j_gene: TRBJ2-6
abundance: -
CDR3aa: CAMRDSGANVLTF
CDR3nt: TGTGCCATGAGGGACTCTGGGGCCAACGTCCTGACTTTC

d_gene: -
v_gene: TRBV7-2
j_gene: TRBJ2-1
abundance: -
CDR3aa: CASTPGSGSYNEQFF
CDR3nt: TGTGCCAGCACCCCGGGTAGCGGTTCCTACAATGAGCAGTTCTTC

d_gene: -
v_gene: TRBV20-1
j_gene: TRBJ1-2
abundance: -
CDR3aa: CSAVQGNYGYTF
CDR3nt: TGCAGTGCAGTTCAGGGCAACTATGGCTACACCTTC

d_gene: -
v_gene: TRBV3-1
j_gene: TRBJ2-5
abundance: -
CDR3aa: CASSRGSEETQYF
CDR3nt: TGTGCCAGCAGCCGCGGTTCAGAAGAGACCCAGTACTTC

d_gene: -
v_gene: TRBV29-1
j_gene: TRBJ1-1
abundance: -
CDR3aa: CSVAGNQNTEAFF
CDR3nt: TGCAGCGTTGCTGGCAACCAAAACACTGAAGCTTTCTTT

d_gene: -
v_gene: TRBV28
j_gene: TRBJ1-1
abundance: -
CDR3aa: CATHLSHNTEAFF
CDR3nt: TGTGCCACTCACTTATCCCACAACACTGAAGCTTTCTTT

d_gene: TRBD2
v_gene: TRBV12-5
j_gene: TRBJ2-1
abundance: -
CDR3aa: CASALRGGRWNEQFF
CDR3nt: TGTGCTAGTGCCCTTCGGGGGGGCCGGTGGAATGAGCAGTTCTTC

d_gene: TRBD1
v_gene: TRBV20-1
j_gene: TRBJ1-2
abundance: -
CDR3aa: CSASPTGIIANYGYTF
CDR3nt: TGCAGTGCTAGTCCGACAGGGATAATAGCTAACTATGGCTACACCTTC

d_gene: -
v_gene: TRBV6-5
j_gene: TRBJ1-6
abundance: once
CDR3aa: CASSLQGRGYSNSPLHF
CDR3nt: TGTGCCAGCAGTTTGCAGGGGCGGGGGTATTCCAATTCACCCCTCCACTTT

d_gene: -
v_gene: TRBV12-3/TRBV12-4
j_gene: TRBJ2-5
abundance: -
CDR3aa: CASSVSEQETQYF
CDR3nt: TGTGCCAGCAGTGTATCGGAACAAGAGACCCAGTACTTC

d_gene: TRBD2
v_gene: TRBV9
j_gene: TRBJ2-1
abundance: -
CDR3aa: CASSVRGGRGNEQFF
CDR3nt: TGTGCCAGCAGCGTACGGGGGGGCCGGGGCAATGAGCAGTTCTTC

d_gene: TRBD1
v_gene: TRBV3-1
j_gene: TRBJ1-2
abundance: -
CDR3aa: CASSQGSRGTLYGYTF
CDR3nt: TGTGCCAGCAGCCAAGGGTCCAGGGGGACACTCTATGGCTACACCTTC

d_gene: TRBD1
v_gene: TRBV5-1
j_gene: TRBJ1-2
abundance: -
CDR3aa: CASSPGTGENYGYTF
CDR3nt: TGCGCCAGCAGCCCTGGGACAGGGGAGAACTATGGCTACACCTTC

d_gene: TRBD2
v_gene: TRBV3-1
j_gene: TRBJ2-3
abundance: -
CDR3aa: CASSATGLAGALAQYF
CDR3nt: TGTGCCAGCAGTGCTACTGGACTAGCGGGGGCGCTAGCGCAGTATTTT

d_gene: -
v_gene: TRBV19
j_gene: TRBJ1-3
abundance: -
CDR3aa: CATRQFSGNTIYF
CDR3nt: TGTGCCACCAGACAGTTCTCTGGAAACACCATATATTTT

d_gene: -
v_gene: TRBV6-6
j_gene: TRBJ1-5
abundance: -
CDR3aa: CASSPGTFQPQHF
CDR3nt: TGTGCCAGCAGTCCAGGGACATTCCAGCCCCAGCATTTT

d_gene: -
v_gene: TRBV7-9
j_gene: TRBJ2-5
abundance: -
CDR3aa: CASSPGGGQETQYF
CDR3nt: TGTGCCAGCAGCCCCGGTGGAGGTCAAGAGACCCAGTACTTC

d_gene: TRBD2
v_gene: TRBV20-1
j_gene: TRBJ2-7
abundance: -
CDR3aa: CSAKRGNEYEQYF
CDR3nt: TGCAGTGCTAAGCGGGGGAACGAGTACGAGCAGTACTTC

d_gene: TRBD1
v_gene: TRBV11-2
j_gene: TRBJ2-2
abundance: -
CDR3aa: CASSPQGEGELFF
CDR3nt: TGTGCCAGCAGCCCCCAGGGGGAGGGGGAGCTGTTTTTT

d_gene: -
v_gene: TRBV29-1
j_gene: TRBJ2-3
abundance: -
CDR3aa: CSVGMSGTDTQYF
CDR3nt: TGCAGCGTAGGTATGAGTGGAACAGATACGCAGTATTTT

d_gene: -
v_gene: TRBV20-1
j_gene: TRBJ2-7
abundance: -
CDR3aa: CSARDQGPEYEQYF
CDR3nt: TGCAGTGCTAGAGATCAGGGTCCCGAGTACGAGCAGTACTTC

d_gene: -
v_gene: TRBV29-1
j_gene: TRBJ1-2
abundance: -
CDR3aa: CSVEEGGKSGYTF
CDR3nt: TGCAGCGTTGAAGAGGGAGGAAAGAGTGGCTACACCTTC

d_gene: -
v_gene: TRBV5-1
j_gene: TRBJ2-5
abundance: -
CDR3aa: CASRTETQYF
CDR3nt: TGCGCCAGCAGGACGGAGACCCAGTACTTC

d_gene: TRBD1
v_gene: TRBV14
j_gene: TRBJ1-6
abundance: few
CDR3aa: CATRQGTGSPLHF
CDR3nt: TGTGCCACCCGACAGGGTACTGGTTCACCCCTCCACTTT